This T cell receptor beta chain came from a study of cytomegalovirus exposure and HLA in healthy donors. On the study more broadly: In terms of ancestry, the Caucasian-associated cluster contained 75% to 90% of the approximately 400 genotyped donors. Whole-study results and caveats: It has been reported that TCR beta sequences accurately predicted the HLA-A and HLA-B alleles of most subjects.

On this clone: Antigen specificity is unknown.

This CDR3 is built from 16 residues. CDR1 SGHRS and CDR2 YFSETQ come from the germline V gene. Between the trimmed V and J ends, which lost 0 bases and 2 bases, there was a span of 14 bases. 60 Vbeta and 13 Jbeta primers were used in PCR. Assay used: immunoSEQ multiplex PCR; TCRdb lists only in-frame clones, some missing. The sample comprises some 150,000 clones, about 80% of which are singletons, and roughly 5.8% rests with the top ten. The sequence came from a man in his forties in good health and CMV-seropositive. The sample taken for sequencing was PBMCs. The V and J genes are TRBV5-1 and TRBJ1-2, with TRBD1 as a possible D gene (5 bases). In DNA form, the CDR3 reads TGCGCCAGCAGCTTGGCCCCGGGACTCAAGAACTATGGCTACACCTTC. Translating gives CASSLAPGLKNYGYTF.